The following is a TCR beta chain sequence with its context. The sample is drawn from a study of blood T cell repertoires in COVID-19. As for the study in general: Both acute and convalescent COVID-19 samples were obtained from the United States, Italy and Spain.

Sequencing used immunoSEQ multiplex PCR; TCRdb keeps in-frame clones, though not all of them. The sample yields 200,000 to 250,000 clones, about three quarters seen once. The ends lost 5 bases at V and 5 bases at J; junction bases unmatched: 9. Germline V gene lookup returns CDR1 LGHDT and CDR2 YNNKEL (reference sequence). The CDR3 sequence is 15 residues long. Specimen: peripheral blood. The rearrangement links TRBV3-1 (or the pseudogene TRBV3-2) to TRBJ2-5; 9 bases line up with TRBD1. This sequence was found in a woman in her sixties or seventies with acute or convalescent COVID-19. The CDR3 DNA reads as TGTGCCAGCAGCGACCGACAGGGGGAATTGGAGACCCAGTACTTC. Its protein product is CASSDRQGELETQYF.